These 15 T cell receptor beta chains originate from one sample sequenced in a study of lymphopenia after photon versus proton radiotherapy. TCRdb's table, derived via immunoSEQ multiplex PCR, lists solely in-frame clones and lacks some. The data show 25,000 to 30,000 clones, approximately 87% seen once. The sequencing used peripheral blood, collected from a patient treated with proton-based radiotherapy. Every receptor here comes from a woman aged 60 to 75 with cholangiocarcinoma. Some clones in this sample may be carry-over from other donors' samples.

As DNA, the CDR3 is TGTGCCAGTAGTGTGGATAGCAATCAGCCCCAGCATTTT. Residues: CASSVDSNQPQHF. The V call is TRBV19, the J call TRBJ1-5; D not resolved. Germline assignment: CDR1 LNHDA and CDR2 SQIVND (reference sequence). The CDR3 has 13 residues. The V end was cut by 5 bases, the J end by 0 bases, with 5 bases between. The variable domain in full, with the rest retrieved from reference TRBV19 and TRBJ1-5, is DGGITQSPKYLFRKEGQNVTLSCEQNLNHDAMYWYRQDPGQGLRLIYYSQIVNDFQKGDIAEGYSVSREKKESFPLTVTSAQKNPTAFYLCASSVDSNQPQHFGDGTRLSIL.

V is TRBV2 and J is TRBJ2-3, with 10 bases that match TRBD2. CDR1 is SNHLY, CDR2 FYNNEI, per germline. The CDR3 totals 17 residues. The junction had 11 bases not matched to a gene; V was cut back by 7 bases and J by 1 base. The CDR3 reads CASKYRPTSGGTDTQYF. The DNA of the CDR3 is TGTGCCAGCAAGTATAGACCAACTAGCGGGGGCACAGATACGCAGTATTTT.

Only one count was recorded for this clone. The chain joins TRBV5-6 to TRBJ2-7, with D hard to call. The germline gives CDR1 SGHDT, CDR2 YYEEEE. The V end lost 2 bases, the J end lost 3 bases, and 15 bases lay between the germline ends. The CDR3 covers 15 residues. Here the CDR3 reads CASSFPLTPDYEQYF. The CDR3, as DNA: TGTGCCAGCAGCTTCCCCCTAACTCCCGACTACGAGCAGTACTTC. The whole variable domain, filled in from reference TRBV5-6 and TRBJ2-7, reads DAGVTQSPTHLIKTRGQQVTLRCSPKSGHDTVSWYQQALGQGPQFIFQYYEEEERQRGNFPDRFSGHQFPNYSSELNVNALLLGDSALYLCASSFPLTPDYEQYFGPGTRLTVT.

The chain recombines TRBV5-1 with TRBJ2-3, with 7 bases aligning to TRBD1. Trimming at V came to 8 bases and at J to 3 bases, leaving 15 bases not matched to a gene. There are 16 residues in the CDR3. Germline assignment: CDR1 SGHRS and CDR2 YFSETQ. Written as DNA, the CDR3 is TGCGCCAGTTCTCCCGGACAGGTCCTTTTGACAGATACGCAGTATTTT. It is translated as CASSPGQVLLTDTQYF.

The V call is TRBV15, the J call TRBJ2-7, with D perhaps matching TRBD1 (6 bases). V was trimmed by 4 bases and J by 6 bases, leaving 16 bases between them. This CDR3 has 14 residues. Germline-derived CDR1 and CDR2 are LNHNV and YYDKDF (reference sequence). This chain's CDR3 is CATSTRVTGIEQYF. The CDR3 region has the DNA TGTGCCACCAGCACGCGAGTAACAGGGATCGAGCAGTACTTC.

V and J are TRBV6-5 and TRBJ2-3, with unresolved D. The V gene lost 7 bases and the J gene lost 4 bases, with 12 bases spanning the gap. The germline CDR1 and CDR2 sequences are MNHEY and SVGAGI. The CDR3 contains 13 residues. CDR3 nucleotides: TGTGCCAGCAAGACGGTTGGGGCAGATACGCAGTATTTT. Amino acids: CASKTVGADTQYF.

This chain links TRBV27 with TRBJ2-1; D uncertain. The V end was cut by 0 bases, the J end by 7 bases, with 16 bases between. The length of the CDR3 is 16 residues. In germline, CDR1 is MNHEY, CDR2 SMNVEV (reference sequence). The CDR3: CASSLSRSLWGNEQFF. The CDR3 nucleotides read TGTGCCAGCAGTTTATCGAGGAGCCTATGGGGAAATGAGCAGTTCTTC.

The J gene is TRBJ2-3, the V gene TRBV5-1; 10 nucleotides agree with TRBD2. The CDR3 is 16 residues long. With V trimmed by 4 bases and J by 1 base, 6 bases remained unmatched. Germline CDR1 and CDR2: SGHRS and YFSETQ. CDR3 bases: TGCGCCAGCAGCCCCCTAGCGGGAGTTCGCACAGATACGCAGTATTTT. Protein sequence: CASSPLAGVRTDTQYF.

This rearrangement joins TRBV15 to TRBJ2-7, with TRBD2 as a possible D gene (6 bases). CDR1 and CDR2 from the germline V gene are LNHNV and YYDKDF (reference sequence). CDR3 length equals 16 residues. The germline V and J ends were trimmed by 1 base and 4 bases, with 17 bases remaining between them. CDR3 DNA: TGTGCCACCAGCAGAGCCGGTCGGACGGGGGATTACGAGCAGTACTTC. Translating gives CATSRAGRTGDYEQYF.

The chain employs TRBV6-6 and TRBJ1-1; 7 nucleotides align to TRBD1. J lost 1 base, V lost 6 bases, and 5 bases had no gene match. The CDR3 is made up of 14 amino acids. Germline V gene lookup returns CDR1 MNHNY and CDR2 SVGAGI (reference sequence). The CDR3 spells CASSPGTANTEAFF. The DNA of the CDR3 is TGTGCCAGCAGCCCCGGGACAGCGAACACTGAAGCTTTCTTT.

The chain combines TRBV6-5 with TRBJ1-5; no firm D call. CDR3 length: 15 amino acids. Deletions cut 2 bases from V and 0 bases from J, with 8 bases between. The germline V gene has CDR1 MNHEY and CDR2 SVGAGI. CDR3 DNA sequence: TGTGCCAGCAGTTACCGGAAAGATAGCAATCAGCCCCAGCATTTT. This codes for CASSYRKDSNQPQHF.

This sequence joins TRBV5-1 and TRBJ2-2, with D perhaps TRBD1 (6 bases). V shed 3 bases and J shed 2 bases, with 23 bases lying between them. CDR1 is SGHRS and CDR2 is YFSETQ in the germline V gene. The CDR3 totals 19 residues. This CDR3 is CASSSLSPAWGQNTGELFF. The CDR3 region has the DNA TGCGCCAGCAGCTCCCTTTCACCAGCGTGGGGACAAAACACCGGGGAGCTGTTTTTT.

This clone is a singleton in its sample. The chain links TRBV2 to TRBJ1-2; D not resolved. The CDR3 runs to 14 residues. Trimming removed 6 bases at V and 0 bases at J, with 11 bases between. Germline loops: CDR1 SNHLY, CDR2 FYNNEI. The CDR3 here is CASRPGTSNYGYTF. The DNA of the CDR3 is TGTGCCAGCAGACCGGGTACTTCTAACTATGGCTACACCTTC. Variable domain in full (rest from reference TRBV2 and TRBJ1-2): EPEVTQTPSHQVTQMGQEVILRCVPISNHLYFYWYRQILGQKVEFLVSFYNNEISEKSEIFDDQFSVERPDGSNFTLKIRSTKLEDSAMYFCASRPGTSNYGYTFGSGTRLTVV.

V gene TRBV5-4 combines with J gene TRBJ2-1; D call uncertain. Trimming pared 4 bases from V and 3 bases from J, leaving 11 bases between. The CDR3 covers 14 residues. Germline V gene data show CDR1 as SGHNT and CDR2 as YYREEE (reference sequence). CDR3 sequence: CASSAGALYNEQFF. CDR3 DNA sequence: TGTGCCAGCAGCGCAGGTGCCCTCTACAATGAGCAGTTCTTC.

The chain employs TRBV7-2 and TRBJ2-7; D is unclear. Trimming took 3 bases from V and 0 from J, leaving 12 bases between them. The CDR3 sequence is 15 residues long. Looked up from germline, CDR1 is SGHTA and CDR2 is FQGNSA. DNA for the CDR3: TGTGCCAGCAGCTTGTCAAGGCTTATCTCCTACGAGCAGTACTTC. As protein: CASSLSRLISYEQYF.